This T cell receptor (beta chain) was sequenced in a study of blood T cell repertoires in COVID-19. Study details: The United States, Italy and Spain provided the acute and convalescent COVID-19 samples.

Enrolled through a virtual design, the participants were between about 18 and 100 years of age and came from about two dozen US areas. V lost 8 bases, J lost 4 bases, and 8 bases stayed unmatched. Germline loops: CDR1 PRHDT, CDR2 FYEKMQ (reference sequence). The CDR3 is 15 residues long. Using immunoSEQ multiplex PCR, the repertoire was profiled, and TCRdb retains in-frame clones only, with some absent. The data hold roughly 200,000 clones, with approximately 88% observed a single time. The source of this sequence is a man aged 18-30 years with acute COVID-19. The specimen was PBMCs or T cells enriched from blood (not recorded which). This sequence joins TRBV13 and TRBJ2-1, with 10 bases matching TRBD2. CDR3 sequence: CASHAQAGGYNEQFF. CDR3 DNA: TGTGCCAGCCATGCACAAGCGGGAGGGTACAATGAGCAGTTCTTC.